These 19 T cell receptor beta chains originate from one sample sequenced in a study of T cell responses to AZD1222 COVID-19 vaccine. TCRdb's table, derived via immunoSEQ multiplex PCR, lists solely in-frame clones and lacks some. The table has about 120,000 clones, around 90% seen once. The sequences come from peripheral blood, collected 28 days after the second AZD1222 dose. The receptors were gathered from an adult who received the AZD1222 COVID-19 vaccine.

V gene TRBV12-3 or TRBV12-4 combines with J gene TRBJ2-5; D is perhaps TRBD1 (6 bases). The CDR3 extends over 13 amino acids. Trimming took off 5 bases at V and 3 bases at J, with 10 bases between the two ends. In nucleotides, the CDR3 is TGTGCCAGCAGTCCTGGACAGAAAGAGACCCAGTACTTC. Encoded protein: CASSPGQKETQYF.

This clone came up once. The rearrangement links TRBV7-2 to TRBJ1-1; 7 bases match TRBD1. With V trimmed by 5 bases and J by 0 bases, 12 bases remained unmatched. The CDR3 runs to 17 residues. Germline CDR1 SGHTA, CDR2 FQGNSA. For the CDR3, the DNA is TGTGCCAGCAGCCTGGGGACAGCCTTAGGAGTGAACACTGAAGCTTTCTTT. Its translation is CASSLGTALGVNTEAFF.

J is TRBJ1-3 and V is TRBV18; no clear D. Germline CDR1 and CDR2: KGHSH and LQKENI. The germline V and J ends were trimmed by 6 bases and 0 bases, with 9 bases remaining between them. This CDR3 is 14 amino acids long. The CDR3 region is CASSPGYSGNTIYF. The CDR3 DNA is TGTGCCAGCTCCCCGGGGTACTCTGGAAACACCATATATTTT.

V and J are TRBV18 and TRBJ1-2; weak D call: TRBD1 (6 bases). CDR1 KGHSH and CDR2 LQKENI come from the germline V gene. There are 15 residues in the CDR3. The germline V and J ends were trimmed by 4 bases and 4 bases, with 16 bases remaining between them. CDR3 region: CASSRDPGGSYGYTF. CDR3 DNA sequence: TGTGCCAGCTCACGGGATCCCGGGGGCTCCTATGGCTACACCTTC.

The genes are TRBV19 and TRBJ1-5, with D uncertain. The germline gives CDR1 LNHDA, CDR2 SQIVND (reference sequence). Trimming removed 8 bases at V and 0 bases at J, with 11 bases between. The CDR3 covers 14 residues. The chain's CDR3 is CASATAGSNQPQHF. CDR3 DNA: TGTGCCAGTGCTACAGCAGGTAGCAATCAGCCCCAGCATTTT.

The gene calls are TRBV5-4 and TRBJ1-1; 8 bases line up with TRBD1. J gave up 3 bases and V 6 bases, and 7 bases lay outside the gene matches. This CDR3 is 14 amino acids long. CDR1 and CDR2 from the germline V gene are SGHNT and YYREEE (reference sequence). The CDR3 region has the DNA TGTGCCAGCACATGGGACAGGTTGTACACTGAAGCTTTCTTT. Its protein product is CASTWDRLYTEAFF.

The V call is TRBV7-9, the J call TRBJ2-7; 8 bases are a match to TRBD1. Per the germline V gene, CDR1 is SEHNR and CDR2 is FQNEAQ (reference sequence). The V segment lost 6 bases and the J segment 5 bases; nucleotides outside the gene matches: 12. This CDR3 is built from 15 residues. The CDR3 loop reads CASSTRTGFAHEQYF. The CDR3, as DNA: TGTGCCAGCAGTACGAGGACAGGGTTTGCCCACGAGCAGTACTTC.

V is TRBV15 and J is TRBJ1-3; D might be TRBD1 (5 bases). V was trimmed by 0 bases and J by 2 bases, leaving 11 bases between them. The CDR3 has 16 residues. Germline CDR1 and CDR2: LNHNV and YYDKDF (reference sequence). The CDR3: CATSRDRAGTGNTIYF. In DNA form, the CDR3 reads TGTGCCACCAGCAGAGATAGGGCAGGGACTGGAAACACCATATATTTT.

The chain carries TRBV4-2 and TRBJ2-7, with D unclear. There are 12 residues in the CDR3. The germline CDR1 and CDR2 sequences are LGHNA and YNFKEQ. The V gene lost 1 base and the J gene lost 1 base, with 2 bases spanning the gap. The CDR3 region has the DNA TGTGCCAGCAGCCAAGGGTCCTACGAGCAGTACTTC. Translated: CASSQGSYEQYF.

In this sample, this clone turned up a few times. The CDR3 coding sequence is TGTGCCAGCAGCTCCCAGCAGGGGCAATATTATGGCTACACCTTC. Its protein product is CASSSQQGQYYGYTF. The rearrangement joins TRBV7-6 to TRBJ1-2; D perhaps matches TRBD1 (6 bases). The CDR3 length is 15 residues. Germline CDR1 SGHVS, CDR2 FNYEAQ. Trimming removed 4 bases from V and 5 bases from J, with 17 bases in between. Full variable domain (remainder filled in from reference TRBV7-6 and TRBJ1-2): GAGVSQSPRYKVTKRGQDVALRCDPISGHVSLYWYRQALGQGPEFLTYFNYEAQQDKSGLPNDRFSAERPEGSISTLTIQRTEQRDSAMYRCASSSQQGQYYGYTFGSGTRLTVV.

This chain links TRBV6-1 with TRBJ1-5; D remains ambiguous. Per the germline V gene, CDR1 is MNHNS and CDR2 is SASEGT. The CDR3 has 12 residues. The V and J ends lost 3 bases and 11 bases respectively, with 11 bases between them. This CDR3 reads CASSESGLTQHF. CDR3 nucleotides: TGTGCCAGCAGTGAGTCGGGCTTGACCCAGCATTTT.

The gene calls are TRBV6-1 and TRBJ2-5, with 9 positions matching TRBD1. This CDR3 has 17 residues. The ends lost 3 bases at V and 1 base at J; junction bases unmatched: 9. Germline V gene data show CDR1 as MNHNS and CDR2 as SASEGT. DNA for the CDR3: TGTGCCAGCAGTGAGGGACAGGGATGGTTGTCCCAAGAGACCCAGTACTTC. This translates into CASSEGQGWLSQETQYF.

This sequence joins TRBV6-5 and TRBJ1-2, with a tentative D call TRBD1 (6 bases). CDR1 and CDR2 (germline): MNHEY, SVGAGI. This CDR3 is 14 amino acids long. The germline V and J ends were trimmed by 4 bases and 4 bases, with 13 bases remaining between them. As DNA, the CDR3 is TGTGCCAGCAGTTCGGACAGCTGGTCCTATGGCTACACCTTC. Its translation is CASSSDSWSYGYTF.

The genes are TRBV2 and TRBJ2-3; 7 positions agree with TRBD2. This CDR3 contains 15 residues. Looked up from germline, CDR1 is SNHLY and CDR2 is FYNNEI. Trimming cost V 6 bases and J 0 bases; bases outside gene matches: 6. The CDR3 is CASRLASGSTDTQYF. The CDR3 DNA reads as TGTGCCAGCAGGCTTGCTAGCGGTAGCACAGATACGCAGTATTTT.

This clone was recorded a few times. V gene TRBV5-6 combines with J gene TRBJ1-1, with a weak D call TRBD1 (5 bases). Trimming removed 2 bases from V and 8 bases from J, with 7 bases in between. The CDR3 is 11 residues long. From germline, CDR1 is SGHDT and CDR2 YYEEEE. CDR3 residues: CASSLRDEAFF. As DNA, the CDR3 is TGTGCCAGCAGCTTACGGGACGAAGCTTTCTTT.

The chain combines TRBV2 with TRBJ1-5, with D unclear. From germline, CDR1 is SNHLY and CDR2 FYNNEI. CDR3 length: 13 residues. Trimming left V 6 bases short and J 8 bases short, with 14 bases between. The CDR3 nucleotides read TGTGCCAGCAGCCCATCCGAGGTGGAGCCCCAGCATTTT. Protein product: CASSPSEVEPQHF.

This chain connects TRBV28 to TRBJ1-2; no clear D. This CDR3 is built from 13 residues. CDR1 MDHEN and CDR2 SYDVKM come from the germline V gene. With 6 bases removed from V and 4 bases from J, the gap between germline ends came to 12 bases. The CDR3 DNA is TGTGCCAGCAGAGATAGTGTCCTCTATGGCTACACCTTC. This sequence encodes CASRDSVLYGYTF.

The chain is built from TRBV6-2 or TRBV6-3 and TRBJ1-2; no firm D call. This CDR3 is 12 amino acids long. Trimming removed 5 bases from V and 4 bases from J, with 8 bases in between. Germline V CDR1 and CDR2: MNHEY, SVGEGT. In nucleotides, the CDR3 is TGTGCCAGCAGTCAGGAGGGCTATGGCTACACCTTC. Translating it yields CASSQEGYGYTF.

CDR3 residues: CASSKQGANQPQHF. The CDR3 coding sequence is TGTGCCAGCAGCAAACAGGGGGCAAATCAGCCCCAGCATTTT. The rearrangement uses TRBV7-9 and TRBJ1-5; 9 nucleotides match TRBD1. This CDR3 comprises 14 residues. Germline V gene sequence: CDR1 SEHNR, CDR2 FQNEAQ (reference sequence). V was pared by 5 bases and J by 4 bases, with 3 bases of the junction left unmatched.